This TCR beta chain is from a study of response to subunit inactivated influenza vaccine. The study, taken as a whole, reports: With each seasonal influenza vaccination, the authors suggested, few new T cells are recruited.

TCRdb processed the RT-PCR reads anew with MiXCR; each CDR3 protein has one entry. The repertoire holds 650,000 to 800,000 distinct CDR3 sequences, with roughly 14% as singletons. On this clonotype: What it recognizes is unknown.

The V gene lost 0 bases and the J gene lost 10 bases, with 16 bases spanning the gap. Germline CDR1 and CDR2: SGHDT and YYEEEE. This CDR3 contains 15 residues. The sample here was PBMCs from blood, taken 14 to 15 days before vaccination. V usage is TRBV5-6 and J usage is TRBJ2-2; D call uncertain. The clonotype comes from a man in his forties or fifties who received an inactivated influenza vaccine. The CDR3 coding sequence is TGTGCCAGCAGCTTGGCCCAACTTTTCGCCGTGGAGCTGTTTTTT. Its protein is CASSLAQLFAVELFF.